The clone carrying this T cell receptor beta chain was counted many times. The data belong to a study of T cells in Graves' hyperthyroidism and ophthalmopathy. Template material for amplifying TCR beta CDR3 regions consisted of RNA transcripts. With the HTBI primer set, the TCR CDR3 went through a first round of RT-PCR. One entry per CDR3 protein results from TCRdb running MiXCR on the multiplex PCR reads. Altogether around 340,000 distinct CDR3 sequences are present, roughly 20% being singletons, with the ten largest covering around 15%. Individuals with ophthalmopathy presented a Clinical Activity Score of at least 3, a NOSPECS grade of at least 4 and a duration under 3 months. The sequenced sample consisted of blood. The receptor was derived from a woman between 40 and 55 years old with Graves' ophthalmopathy.

CDR3 region: CASSVGLADSYEQYF. DNA of the CDR3: TGTGCCAGCAGCGTAGGACTAGCGGACTCCTACGAGCAGTACTTC. The V call is TRBV9, the J call TRBJ2-7, with TRBD2 matching over 9 bases. Germline V gene data show CDR1 as SGDLS and CDR2 as YYNGEE. The CDR3 runs 15 residues. With V trimmed by 0 bases and J by 0 bases, 1 base remained unmatched.